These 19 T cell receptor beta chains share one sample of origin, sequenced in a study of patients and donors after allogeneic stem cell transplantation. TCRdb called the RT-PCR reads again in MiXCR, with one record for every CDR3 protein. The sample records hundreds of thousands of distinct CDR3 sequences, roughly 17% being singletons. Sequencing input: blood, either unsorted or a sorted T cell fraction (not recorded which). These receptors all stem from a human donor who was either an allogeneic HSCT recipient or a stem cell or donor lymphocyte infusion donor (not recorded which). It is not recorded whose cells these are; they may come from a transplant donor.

The CDR3: CASSLGTASPKNIQYF. For the CDR3, the DNA is TGTGCCAGCAGCTTAGGGACTGCTTCTCCCAAAAACATTCAGTACTTC. The rearrangement uses TRBV7-9 and TRBJ2-4, with D possibly TRBD2 on 5 matching bases. The CDR3 covers 16 residues. Trimming shortened V by 1 base and J by 2 bases, and 12 bases separated the two germline ends. Germline CDR1 and CDR2: SEHNR and FQNEAQ (reference sequence).

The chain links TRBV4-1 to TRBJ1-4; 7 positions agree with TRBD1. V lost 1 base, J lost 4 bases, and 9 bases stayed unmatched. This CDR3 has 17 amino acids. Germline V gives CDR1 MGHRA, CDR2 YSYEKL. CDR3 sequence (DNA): TGCGCCAGCAGCCAAGGGCAAGGGGGACAGTTTAATGAAAAACTGTTTTTT. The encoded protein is CASSQGQGGQFNEKLFF.

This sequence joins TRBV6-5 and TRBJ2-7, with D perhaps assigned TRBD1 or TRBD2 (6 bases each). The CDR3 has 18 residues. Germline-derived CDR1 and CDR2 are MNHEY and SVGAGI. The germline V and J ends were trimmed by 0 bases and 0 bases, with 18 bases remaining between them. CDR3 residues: CASSYSVGGPVSSYEQYF. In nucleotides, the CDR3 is TGTGCCAGCAGTTACTCGGTAGGGGGGCCGGTGAGCTCCTACGAGCAGTACTTC.

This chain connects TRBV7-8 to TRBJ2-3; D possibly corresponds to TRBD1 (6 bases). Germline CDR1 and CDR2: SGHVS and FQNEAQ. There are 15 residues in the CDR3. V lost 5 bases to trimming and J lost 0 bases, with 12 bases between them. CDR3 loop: CASSADRPSTDTQYF. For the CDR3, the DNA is TGTGCCAGCAGCGCCGACAGGCCTAGCACAGATACGCAGTATTTT. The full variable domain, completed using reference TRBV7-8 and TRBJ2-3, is GAGVSQSPRYKVAKRGQDVALRCDPISGHVSLFWYQQALGQGPEFLTYFQNEAQLDKSGLPSDRFFAERPEGSVSTLKIQRTQQEDSAVYLCASSADRPSTDTQYFGPGTRLTVL.

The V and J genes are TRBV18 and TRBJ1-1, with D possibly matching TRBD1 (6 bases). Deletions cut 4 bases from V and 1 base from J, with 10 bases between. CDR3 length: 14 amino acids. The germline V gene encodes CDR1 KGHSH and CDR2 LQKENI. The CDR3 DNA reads TGTGCCAGCTCACAGGGACATCAGAACACTGAAGCTTTCTTT. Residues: CASSQGHQNTEAFF.

CDR3 DNA: TGTGCCAGCAGTGAAGCGACAGTAAAATACGAGCAGTACTTC. Amino acids: CASSEATVKYEQYF. The chain is built from TRBV2 and TRBJ2-7; tentative D call: TRBD1 (5 bases). The germline V gene encodes CDR1 SNHLY and CDR2 FYNNEI. V lost 0 bases and J 4 bases, leaving 10 bases between the germline ends. The CDR3 length is 14 residues.

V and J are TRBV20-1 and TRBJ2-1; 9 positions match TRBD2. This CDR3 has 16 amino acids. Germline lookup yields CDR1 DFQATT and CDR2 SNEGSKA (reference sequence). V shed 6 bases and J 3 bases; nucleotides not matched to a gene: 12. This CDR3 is CSAETGGGDFYNEQFF. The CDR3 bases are TGCAGTGCCGAGACCGGCGGGGGGGATTTCTACAATGAGCAGTTCTTC.

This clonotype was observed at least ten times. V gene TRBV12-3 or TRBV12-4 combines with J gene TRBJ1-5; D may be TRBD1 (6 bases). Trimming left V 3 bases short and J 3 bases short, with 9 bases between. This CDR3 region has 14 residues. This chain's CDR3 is CASSFRDTNQPQHF. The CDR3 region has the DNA TGTGCCAGCAGTTTCCGGGACACCAATCAGCCCCAGCATTTT.

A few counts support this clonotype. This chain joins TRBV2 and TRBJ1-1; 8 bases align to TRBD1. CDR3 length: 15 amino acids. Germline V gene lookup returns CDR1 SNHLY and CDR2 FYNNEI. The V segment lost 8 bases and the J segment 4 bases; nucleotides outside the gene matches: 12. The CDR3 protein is CASVRDRIGATEAFF. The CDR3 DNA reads TGTGCCAGCGTCCGGGACAGGATTGGGGCCACTGAAGCTTTCTTT.

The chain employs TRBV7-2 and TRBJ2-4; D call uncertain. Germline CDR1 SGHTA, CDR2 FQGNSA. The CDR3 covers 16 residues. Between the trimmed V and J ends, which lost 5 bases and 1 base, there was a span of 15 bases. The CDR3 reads CASSQGWHLAKNIQYF. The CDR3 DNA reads TGTGCCAGCAGCCAAGGGTGGCACTTGGCCAAAAACATTCAGTACTTC. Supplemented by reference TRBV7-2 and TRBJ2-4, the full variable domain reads GAGVSQSPSNKVTEKGKDVELRCDPISGHTALYWYRQSLGQGLEFLIYFQGNSAPDKSGLPSDRFSAERTGGSVSTLTIQRTQQEDSAVYLCASSQGWHLAKNIQYFGAGTRLSVL.

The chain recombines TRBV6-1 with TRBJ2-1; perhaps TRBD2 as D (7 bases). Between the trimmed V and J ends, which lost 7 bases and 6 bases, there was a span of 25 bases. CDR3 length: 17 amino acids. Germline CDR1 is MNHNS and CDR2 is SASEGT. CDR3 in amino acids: CASTITKGGGAPNEQFF. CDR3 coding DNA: TGTGCCAGCACCATCACCAAGGGAGGGGGGGCCCCCAATGAGCAGTTCTTC.

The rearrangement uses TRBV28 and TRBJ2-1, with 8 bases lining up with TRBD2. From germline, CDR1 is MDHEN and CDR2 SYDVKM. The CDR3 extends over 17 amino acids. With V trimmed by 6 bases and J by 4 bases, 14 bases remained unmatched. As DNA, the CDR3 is TGTGCCAGCAGGCCAGGATATAGGCTAGCGGGTTACAATGAGCAGTTCTTC. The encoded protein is CASRPGYRLAGYNEQFF.

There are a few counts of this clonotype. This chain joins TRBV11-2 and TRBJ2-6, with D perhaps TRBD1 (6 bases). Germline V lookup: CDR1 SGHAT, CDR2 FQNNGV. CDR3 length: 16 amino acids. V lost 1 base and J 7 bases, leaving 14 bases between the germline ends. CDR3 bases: TGTGCCAGCAGCTTAGTTGGGACAAAGAGAGCCAACGTCCTGACTTTC. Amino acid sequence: CASSLVGTKRANVLTF.

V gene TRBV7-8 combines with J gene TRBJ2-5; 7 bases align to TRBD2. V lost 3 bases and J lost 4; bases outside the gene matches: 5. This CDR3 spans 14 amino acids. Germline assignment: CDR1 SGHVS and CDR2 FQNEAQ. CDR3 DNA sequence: TGTGCCAGCAGCTTCCGGGGACTAAGAGAGACCCAGTACTTC. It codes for CASSFRGLRETQYF.

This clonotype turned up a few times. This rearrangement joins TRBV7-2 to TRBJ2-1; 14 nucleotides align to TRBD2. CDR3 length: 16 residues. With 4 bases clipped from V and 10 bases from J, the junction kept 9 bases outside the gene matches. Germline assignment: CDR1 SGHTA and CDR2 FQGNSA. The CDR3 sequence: CASSSGGLAGGFEQFF. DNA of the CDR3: TGTGCCAGCAGCTCGGGAGGACTAGCGGGGGGATTCGAGCAGTTCTTC.

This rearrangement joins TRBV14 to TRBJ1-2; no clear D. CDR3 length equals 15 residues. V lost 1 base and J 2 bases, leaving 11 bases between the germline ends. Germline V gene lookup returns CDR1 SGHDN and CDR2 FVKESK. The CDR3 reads CASSQGLGQNYGYTF. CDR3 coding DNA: TGTGCCAGCAGCCAAGGGTTAGGGCAAAACTATGGCTACACCTTC.

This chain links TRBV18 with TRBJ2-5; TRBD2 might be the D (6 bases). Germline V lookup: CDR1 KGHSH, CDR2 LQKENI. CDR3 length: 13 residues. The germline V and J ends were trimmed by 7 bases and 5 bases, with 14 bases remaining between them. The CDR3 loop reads CASLRDLRETQYF. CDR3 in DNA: TGTGCCAGCTTACGGGACTTACGGGAGACCCAGTACTTC.

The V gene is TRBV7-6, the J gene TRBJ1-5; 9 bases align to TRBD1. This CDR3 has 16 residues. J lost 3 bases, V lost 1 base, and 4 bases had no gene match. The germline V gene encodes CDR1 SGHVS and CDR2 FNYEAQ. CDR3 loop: CASSLGGTGNNQPQHF. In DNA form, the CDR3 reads TGTGCCAGCAGCTTAGGGGGGACAGGGAACAATCAGCCCCAGCATTTT.

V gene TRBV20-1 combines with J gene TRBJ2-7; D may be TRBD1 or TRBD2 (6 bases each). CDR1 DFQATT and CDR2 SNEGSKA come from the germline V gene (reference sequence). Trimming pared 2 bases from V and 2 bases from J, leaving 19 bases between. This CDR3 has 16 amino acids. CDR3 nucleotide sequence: TGCAGTGCTAGACTGGGTCGCAAGGGGGGAACCTACGAGCAGTACTTC. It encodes CSARLGRKGGTYEQYF.